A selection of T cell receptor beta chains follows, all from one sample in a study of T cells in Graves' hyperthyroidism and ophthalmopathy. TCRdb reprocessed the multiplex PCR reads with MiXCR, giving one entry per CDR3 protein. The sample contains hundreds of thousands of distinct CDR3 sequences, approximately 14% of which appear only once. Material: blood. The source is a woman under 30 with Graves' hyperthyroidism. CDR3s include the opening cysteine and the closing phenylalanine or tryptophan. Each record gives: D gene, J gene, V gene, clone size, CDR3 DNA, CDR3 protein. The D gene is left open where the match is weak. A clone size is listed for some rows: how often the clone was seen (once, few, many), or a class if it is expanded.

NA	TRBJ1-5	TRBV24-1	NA	TGTGCCACCGGGCTGGGGGGTTCAGATCAGCCCCAGCATTTT	CATGLGGSDQPQHF
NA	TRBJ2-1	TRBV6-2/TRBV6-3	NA	TGTGCCAGCAGTTACAGCCCCGGTTCCCCCTACAATGAGCAGTTCTTC	CASSYSPGSPYNEQFF
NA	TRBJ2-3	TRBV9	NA	TGTGCCAGCAGCGTAAGCGGCGCAACAGATACGCAGTATTTT	CASSVSGATDTQYF
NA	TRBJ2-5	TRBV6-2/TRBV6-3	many	TGTGCCAGCAGTTCGGCGGGACGGGTCGAGGAGACCCAGTACTTC	CASSSAGRVEETQYF
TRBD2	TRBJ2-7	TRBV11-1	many	TGTGCCAGCAGCTTTTGGCTAGCGGGAGTAGGCGAGCAGTACTTC	CASSFWLAGVGEQYF
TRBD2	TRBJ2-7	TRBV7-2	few	TGTGCCAGCAGCTTCCCCCTAGCGGGAATCTACGAGCAGTACTTC	CASSFPLAGIYEQYF
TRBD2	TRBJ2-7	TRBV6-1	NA	TGTGCCACCGCGGGGGGACTAGCGGCCTACGAGCAGTACTTC	CATAGGLAAYEQYF
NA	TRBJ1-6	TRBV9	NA	TGTGCCAGCAGCCCGGGTAGTTCCTATAATTCACCCCTCCACTTT	CASSPGSSYNSPLHF
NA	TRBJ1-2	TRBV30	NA	TGTGCCTGGAGTCCACTTCCGTGGGACGGCGCCCGCTACACCTTC	CAWSPLPWDGARYTF
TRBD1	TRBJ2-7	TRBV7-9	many	TGTGCCAGCAGCCCCAGGGACAGGGGTATGGCCTACGAGCAGTACTTC	CASSPRDRGMAYEQYF
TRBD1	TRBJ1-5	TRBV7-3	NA	TGTGCCAGCAGCTGGGACAGGGGGCGGCCCCAGCATTTT	CASSWDRGRPQHF
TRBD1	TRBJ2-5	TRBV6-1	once	TGTGCCAGCAGGAAGGGACAGACCCCATCGGAGACCCAGTACTTC	CASRKGQTPSETQYF
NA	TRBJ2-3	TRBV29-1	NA	TGCAGCGTTGTAAAGCGCCAGAGGACAGATACGCAGTATTTT	CSVVKRQRTDTQYF
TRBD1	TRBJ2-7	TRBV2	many	TGTGCCAGCTTCGCGGACAGGGGCTTCGAGCAGTACTTC	CASFADRGFEQYF
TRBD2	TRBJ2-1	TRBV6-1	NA	TGTGCCAGCAGAAACGCCCCGGGACTAGTGGCGGATGAGCAGTTCTTC	CASRNAPGLVADEQFF
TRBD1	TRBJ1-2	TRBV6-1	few	TGTGCCAGCAGTCCCCGGACAGGCTCCTTAGGGGGCTACACCTTC	CASSPRTGSLGGYTF
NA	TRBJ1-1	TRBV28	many	TGTGCCGCCGGCAGGGCCATGAACACTGAAGCTTTCTTT	CAAGRAMNTEAFF
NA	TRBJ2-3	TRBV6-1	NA	TGTGCCAGCAGCGACCGGATTACGCAGTATTTT	CASSDRITQYF
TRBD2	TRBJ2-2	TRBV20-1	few	TGCAGTGCTAGAGGCCCACACAGGACGGGGGGGACCGGGGAGCTGTTTTTT	CSARGPHRTGGTGELFF
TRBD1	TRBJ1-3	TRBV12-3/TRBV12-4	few	TGTGCCAGCAGAATCCCGAGGGGGCAAGGAAACACCATATATTTT	CASRIPRGQGNTIYF
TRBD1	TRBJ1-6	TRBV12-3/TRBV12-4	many	TGTGCCAGCTCAAACCCGGGACAGGGACGTTCACCCCTCCACTTT	CASSNPGQGRSPLHF
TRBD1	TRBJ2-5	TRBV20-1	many	TGCAGTGCCAAGGGGACAGGGGCCAACCAAGAGACCCAGTACTTC	CSAKGTGANQETQYF
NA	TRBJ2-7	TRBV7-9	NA	TGTGCCAGCAGCTGGGCTAGAGGTACCAAGGTTGGGCAGTACTTC	CASSWARGTKVGQYF
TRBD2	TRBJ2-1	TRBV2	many	TGTGCCAGCAGTGAAGCTGGGATAGCGGGAGGAGCTGAGCAGTTCTTC	CASSEAGIAGGAEQFF
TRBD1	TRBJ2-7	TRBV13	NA	TGTGCCAGCAGCTTTAGGGGGCTGCTGGCCTACGAGCAGTACTTC	CASSFRGLLAYEQYF
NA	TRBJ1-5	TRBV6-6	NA	TGTGCCAGCAGTTACTCGGGGGAGTCCCAGCATTTT	CASSYSGESQHF
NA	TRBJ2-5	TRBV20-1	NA	TGCAGTGCTAGATCTAGGGGCTACCTGTACCAAGAGACCCAGTACTTC	CSARSRGYLYQETQYF
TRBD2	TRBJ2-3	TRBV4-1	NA	TGCGCCAGCAGCCCCCGCGGCGCGGGAGGGCTGGGGGCAGATACGCAGTATTTT	CASSPRGAGGLGADTQYF
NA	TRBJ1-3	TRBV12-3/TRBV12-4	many	TGTGCCAGCAGTTTATACGGGAACACCATATATTTT	CASSLYGNTIYF
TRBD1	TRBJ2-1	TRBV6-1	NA	TGTGCCAGCACCGACCGGGACAGGCCTTACAATGAGCAGTTCTTC	CASTDRDRPYNEQFF
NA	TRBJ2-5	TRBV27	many	TGTGCCAGCAGTTTATCGCCCCAAGAGACCCAGTACTTC	CASSLSPQETQYF
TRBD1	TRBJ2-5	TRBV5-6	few	TGTGCCAGCAGGTTGACAGGGCGTTTGAAAGAGACCCAGTACTTC	CASRLTGRLKETQYF
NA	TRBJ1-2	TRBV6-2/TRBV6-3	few	TGTGCCAGCAGGGCCGGTGGTGGGCGCGGCTATGGCTACACCTTC	CASRAGGGRGYGYTF
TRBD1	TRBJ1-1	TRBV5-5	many	TGTGCCAGCAGCTTTCCCGGGACAGTCAACACTGAAGCTTTCTTT	CASSFPGTVNTEAFF
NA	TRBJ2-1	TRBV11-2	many	TGTGCCAGCAGACCCTTAACGAGGGGTTACAATGAGCAGTTCTTC	CASRPLTRGYNEQFF
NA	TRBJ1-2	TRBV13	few	TGTGCCAGCAGCAATTCAACCCCGATCGCTGGCTACACCTTC	CASSNSTPIAGYTF
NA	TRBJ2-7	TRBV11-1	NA	TGTGCCAGCAGCCCTCATCAGACAGTCCTCGGCGAGCAGTACTTC	CASSPHQTVLGEQYF
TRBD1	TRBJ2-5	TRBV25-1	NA	TGTGCCAGCAGTGAAGGTAACTTCGGACAGGCGCAAGAGACCCAGTACTTC	CASSEGNFGQAQETQYF
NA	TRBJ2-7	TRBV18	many	TGTGCCAGCTCACCCGGGGACCCTTACGAGCAGTACTTC	CASSPGDPYEQYF
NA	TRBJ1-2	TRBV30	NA	TGTGCCTGGAGTATAGGGTATGGCTACACCTTC	CAWSIGYGYTF
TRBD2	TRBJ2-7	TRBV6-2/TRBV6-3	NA	TGTGCCAGCAGAGCGGGACTAGCGGTCTACGAGCAGTACTTC	CASRAGLAVYEQYF
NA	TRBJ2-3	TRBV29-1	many	TGCAGCGTTGATCCTCGGGGAGATACGCAGTATTTT	CSVDPRGDTQYF
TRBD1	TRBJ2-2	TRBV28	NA	TGTGCCAGCAGCCCTGACAGGGGGTGGACCGGGGAGCTGTTTTTT	CASSPDRGWTGELFF
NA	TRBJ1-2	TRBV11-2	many	TGTGCCAGCAGCCGACTTGCCGGGAACACTCGGCCGACGGGCTATGGCTACACCTTC	CASSRLAGNTRPTGYGYTF
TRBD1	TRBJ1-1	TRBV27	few	TGTGCCAGCAGTTCAGGACAGGGGTGGACTGAAGCTTTCTTT	CASSSGQGWTEAFF
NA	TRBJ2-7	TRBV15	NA	TGTGCCACCAGCAGAGTGGCTGGGCCGAACTACGAGCAGTACTTC	CATSRVAGPNYEQYF
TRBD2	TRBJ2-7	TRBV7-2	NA	TGTGCCAGCAGCTTCTCTGGGACTAGCGTATACGAGCAGTACTTC	CASSFSGTSVYEQYF
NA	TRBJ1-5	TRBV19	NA	TGTGCTGGGGGAGGGGAGAGCAATCAGCCCCAGCATTTT	CAGGGESNQPQHF
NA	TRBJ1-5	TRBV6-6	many	TGTGCCAGCAGTTACTCGTCGAATCAGCCCCAGCATTTT	CASSYSSNQPQHF
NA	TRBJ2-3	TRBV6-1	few	TGTGCCAGCAACCCATCACAGGGCACAGATACGCAGTATTTT	CASNPSQGTDTQYF
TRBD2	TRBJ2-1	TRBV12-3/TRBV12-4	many	TGTGCCAGCAGCCTCTTTTGGATTAGCGGGAGGGAGAATGAGCAGTTCTTC	CASSLFWISGRENEQFF
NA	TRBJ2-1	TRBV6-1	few	TGTGCCAGCAGTCACGGGGCATCTCAGTTCTTC	CASSHGASQFF
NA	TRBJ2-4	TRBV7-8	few	TGTGCCAGCAGCGCAATAGAAGGCAGAAACATTCAGTACTTC	CASSAIEGRNIQYF
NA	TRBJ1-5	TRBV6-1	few	TGTGCCAGCAGTGAAGCACCGAACCAGCCCCAGCATTTT	CASSEAPNQPQHF